A single sample gave rise to the 30 T cell receptor beta chains below, sequenced in a study of T cells after posttransplantation cyclophosphamide. Clones were sequenced by immunoSEQ multiplex PCR, and TCRdb holds only the in-frame ones, with some missing. This repertoire holds 34,000 or so clones, and none appear only once. The sequenced material came from PBMCs. The receptors were sampled from a woman aged 45-59 years in good health and a related stem cell transplant donor.

This clone was seen repeatedly, ten times or more. The chain couples TRBV5-1 to TRBJ2-5; no reliable D call. This CDR3 is built from 15 residues. CDR1 is SGHRS, CDR2 YFSETQ, per germline. V lost 0 bases and J lost 5, with 14 bases in between. CDR3 sequence: CASSLARTRWETQYF. CDR3 DNA sequence: TGCGCCAGCAGCTTGGCACGAACGAGGTGGGAGACCCAGTACTTC.

This clone occurred many times. The CDR3: CAISPGQGGEQYF. The CDR3 DNA reads as TGTGCCATCTCCCCTGGACAGGGTGGCGAGCAGTACTTC. The V and J genes are TRBV10-3 and TRBJ2-7; 8 bases match TRBD1. The CDR3 has 13 residues. The germline gives CDR1 ENHRY, CDR2 SYGVKD. The V segment lost 8 bases and the J segment 6 bases; nucleotides outside the gene matches: 9.

This clone was recorded many times. This chain joins TRBV5-4 and TRBJ2-5; the match to TRBD2 covers 12 bases. The J segment lost 5 bases and the V segment lost 4 bases, leaving 15 bases of the junction unmatched. The CDR3 has 18 residues. The germline CDR1 and CDR2 sequences are SGHNT and YYREEE (reference sequence). The DNA of the CDR3 is TGTGCCAGCAGCCCGTCTGCCGTTACACTAGCGGGAGGCGAGACCCAGTACTTC. Its protein product is CASSPSAVTLAGGETQYF.

This clone was picked up many times. The chain employs TRBV4-1 and TRBJ2-7, with D perhaps matching TRBD1 (5 bases). Germline V gene sequence: CDR1 MGHRA, CDR2 YSYEKL. The length of the CDR3 is 12 residues. Between the trimmed V and J ends, which lost 4 bases and 4 bases, there was a span of 8 bases. DNA of the CDR3: TGCGCCAGCAGCCGGACACGATACGAGCAGTACTTC. Translating gives CASSRTRYEQYF.

This clone was observed a handful of times. This rearrangement joins TRBV6-5 to TRBJ2-3, with 8 bases lining up with TRBD2. V trimming: 5 bases; J trimming: 6 bases; junction bases outside the gene matches: 7. The germline V gene encodes CDR1 MNHEY and CDR2 SVGAGI. There are 14 residues in the CDR3. This CDR3 is CASSAGTRWDTQYF. The DNA of the CDR3 is TGTGCCAGCAGTGCCGGGACTAGATGGGATACGCAGTATTTT.

This clone was counted only a few times. V usage is TRBV7-8 and J usage is TRBJ2-2; tentatively, D is TRBD1 (6 bases). V was pared by 4 bases and J by 4 bases, with 16 bases between. This CDR3 has 16 amino acids. Germline CDR1 is SGHVS and CDR2 is FQNEAQ. CDR3 coding DNA: TGTGCCAGCAGCTCCAGGGGTGGCGCGGGCACCGGGGAGCTGTTTTTT. Amino acid sequence: CASSSRGGAGTGELFF.

Many counts were recorded for this clone. The J gene is TRBJ2-6, the V gene TRBV18, with TRBD2 as a possible D gene (6 bases). V shed 3 bases and J shed 0 bases, with 15 bases lying between them. The CDR3 totals 18 residues. In germline, CDR1 is KGHSH, CDR2 LQKENI. In DNA, the CDR3 is TGTGCCAGCTCACCTTTCGCACGACTAGACTCTGGGGCCAACGTCCTGACTTTC. It encodes CASSPFARLDSGANVLTF.

Ten or more counts support this clone. The CDR3 here is CASSFDSNEQYF. Written as DNA, the CDR3 is TGCGCCAGCAGCTTTGACAGCAACGAGCAGTACTTC. The chain combines TRBV5-1 with TRBJ2-7, with D possibly matching TRBD1 (5 bases). Between the trimmed V and J ends, which lost 2 bases and 5 bases, there was a span of 8 bases. Germline V CDR1 and CDR2: SGHRS, YFSETQ. The CDR3 runs 12 residues.

In this sample, this clone turned up many times. CDR3 DNA sequence: TGTGCCACCAGTGATCCCACAGGATCCGGGGAGCTGTTTTTT. This encodes CATSDPTGSGELFF. V usage is TRBV24-1 and J usage is TRBJ2-2, with D tentatively TRBD1 (5 bases). CDR3 size: 14 residues. CDR1 is KGHDR and CDR2 is SFDVKD in the germline V gene. Trimming took off 3 bases at V and 6 bases at J, with 10 bases between the two ends.

The sample holds many counts of this clone. The chain combines TRBV19 with TRBJ2-6; 10 bases line up with TRBD1. The ends lost 7 bases at V and 3 bases at J; junction bases unmatched: 12. Looked up from germline, CDR1 is LNHDA and CDR2 is SQIVND (reference sequence). The CDR3 sequence is 18 residues long. This chain's CDR3 is CASNTLRGTGDGANVLTF. As DNA, the CDR3 is TGTGCCAGTAACACACTCAGGGGGACAGGGGATGGGGCCAACGTCCTGACTTTC.

This clone was counted at least ten times. The V and J genes are TRBV10-3 and TRBJ1-3; a possible D gene is TRBD1 (5 bases). Between the trimmed V and J ends, which lost 8 bases and 2 bases, there was a span of 13 bases. The CDR3 is made up of 14 amino acids. The germline V gene has CDR1 ENHRY and CDR2 SYGVKD. Here the CDR3 DNA reads TGTGCCATCGTGGCCGGGACTGCTGGAAACACCATATATTTT. This sequence encodes CAIVAGTAGNTIYF.

This clone was recorded at least ten times. The V gene is TRBV10-3, the J gene TRBJ1-5; TRBD1 is a possible D gene (5 bases). V lost 10 bases, J lost 2 bases, and 15 bases lay in between. CDR1 is ENHRY, CDR2 SYGVKD, per germline. The CDR3 runs to 14 residues. The CDR3 coding sequence is TGTGCCAGCTCGACGGGGGATGGCAATCAGCCCCAGCATTTT. Its translation is CASSTGDGNQPQHF.

In this sample, this clone turned up many times. The CDR3, as DNA: TGTGCCAGCAGTCCCCCGGCCAGGGACTCTGGGGCCAACGTCCTGACTTTC. Translated, it gives CASSPPARDSGANVLTF. The chain combines TRBV11-2 with TRBJ2-6, with D perhaps matching TRBD1 (5 bases). CDR1 SGHAT and CDR2 FQNNGV come from the germline V gene. This CDR3 comprises 17 residues. Trimming left V 6 bases short and J 0 bases short, with 15 bases between.

The chain combines TRBV11-2 with TRBJ2-3, with TRBD2 matching over 10 bases. Germline CDR1 SGHAT, CDR2 FQNNGV. The CDR3 runs to 16 residues. V shed 2 bases and J 5 bases; nucleotides not matched to a gene: 7. The CDR3 region is CASSLTGGLAKDTQYF. Written as DNA, the CDR3 is TGTGCCAGCAGCTTAACGGGGGGACTAGCGAAAGATACGCAGTATTTT.

This clone was observed at least ten times. As DNA, the CDR3 is TGTGCCAGCAGCCCCCACTCGGGACAGGGGGTCTCCTACGAGCAGTACTTC. Residues: CASSPHSGQGVSYEQYF. This chain connects TRBV11-2 to TRBJ2-7; 11 bases map to TRBD1. With 5 bases clipped from V and 0 bases from J, the junction kept 9 bases outside the gene matches. CDR1 and CDR2 (germline): SGHAT, FQNNGV. The CDR3 contains 17 residues.

This clone was seen repeatedly, ten times or more. The V gene is TRBV5-5, the J gene TRBJ2-4; D unresolved. The CDR3 length is 14 residues. In germline, CDR1 is SGHKS, CDR2 YYEKEE (reference sequence). Trimming took off 0 bases at V and 6 bases at J, with 10 bases between the two ends. For the CDR3, the DNA is TGTGCCAGCAGCTTGGATCCCAGGCCAAACATTCAGTACTTC. Its protein product is CASSLDPRPNIQYF. Supplemented by reference TRBV5-5 and TRBJ2-4, the full variable domain reads DAGVTQSPTHLIKTRGQQVTLRCSPISGHKSVSWYQQVLGQGPQFIFQYYEKEERGRGNFPDRFSARQFPNYSSELNVNALLLGDSALYLCASSLDPRPNIQYFGAGTRLSVL.

This clone was detected only a few times. The chain is built from TRBV7-9 and TRBJ2-3; D is possibly TRBD2 (6 bases). CDR1 is SEHNR, CDR2 FQNEAQ, per germline (reference sequence). This CDR3 spans 15 amino acids. Trimming removed 2 bases at V and 3 bases at J, with 12 bases between. The CDR3 reads CASSLWLATTDTQYF. CDR3 DNA: TGTGCCAGCAGCTTATGGCTAGCGACGACAGATACGCAGTATTTT.

This clone was observed many times. The J gene is TRBJ2-1, the V gene TRBV4-3; 10 nucleotides line up with TRBD2. The CDR3 is 18 amino acids. Per germline, CDR1 LGHNA and CDR2 YSLEER. The V and J ends lost 0 bases and 7 bases, in that order; junction bases with no gene match: 12. The CDR3 DNA sequence: TGCGCCAGCAGCCAAGAAATCGACATAGCGGGAGGATGGAATGAGCAGTTCTTC. Protein sequence: CASSQEIDIAGGWNEQFF.

This clone was detected many times. The gene calls are TRBV13 and TRBJ2-7; 9 bases fit TRBD1. The germline CDR1 and CDR2 sequences are PRHDT and FYEKMQ (reference sequence). The CDR3 runs 15 residues. The V gene end was trimmed by 1 base and the J gene end by 4 bases; junction bases not matched to a gene: 5. The CDR3 loop is CASSLETGGAYEQYF. The CDR3, as DNA: TGTGCCAGCAGCTTAGAGACAGGGGGAGCTTACGAGCAGTACTTC.

This clone was counted between two and nine times. The V gene is TRBV5-4, the J gene TRBJ2-7; 11 bases are a match to TRBD1. There are 15 residues in the CDR3. Trimming cost V 4 bases and J 7 bases; bases outside gene matches: 10. The V gene's germline CDR1 is SGHNT and CDR2 YYREEE (reference sequence). This CDR3 is CASSPNSGTGGEQYF. The CDR3 DNA reads as TGTGCCAGCAGCCCAAACTCCGGGACAGGGGGGGAGCAGTACTTC.

This clone was observed many times. The V and J genes are TRBV5-1 and TRBJ1-2; a possible D gene is TRBD1 (6 bases). V lost 0 bases to trimming and J lost 5 bases, with 14 bases between them. The CDR3 extends over 15 amino acids. Germline values: CDR1 SGHRS, CDR2 YFSETQ. The CDR3 here is CASSLGAGDGYGYTF. The CDR3 DNA follows: TGCGCCAGCAGCTTGGGGGCAGGGGATGGATATGGCTACACCTTC.

This clone was recorded at least ten times. The J gene is TRBJ2-1, the V gene TRBV6-6; TRBD1 matches 7 bases. Germline V lookup: CDR1 MNHNY, CDR2 SVGAGI (reference sequence). J lost 3 bases, V lost 2 bases, and 4 bases had no gene match. The CDR3 totals 15 residues. For the CDR3, the DNA is TGTGCCAGCAGTTACAGGGGGCGCAACTACAATGAGCAGTTCTTC. Translation gives CASSYRGRNYNEQFF.

This clone has ten or more counts. J is TRBJ1-2 and V is TRBV4-2; no firm D call. The germline V gene has CDR1 LGHNA and CDR2 YNFKEQ. Trimming removed 0 bases from V and 4 bases from J, with 3 bases in between. The CDR3 length is 12 residues. The chain's CDR3 is CASSQDSYGYTF. In nucleotides, the CDR3 is TGTGCCAGCAGCCAAGACAGCTATGGCTACACCTTC.

This clone came up many times. The rearrangement joins TRBV9 to TRBJ2-1, with 11 bases aligning to TRBD2. J lost 4 bases, V lost 4 bases, and 7 bases had no gene match. Germline assignment: CDR1 SGDLS and CDR2 YYNGEE. The CDR3 covers 16 residues. CDR3 sequence: CASSFGLAGQYNEQFF. The DNA of the CDR3 is TGTGCCAGCAGCTTCGGACTAGCGGGCCAATACAATGAGCAGTTCTTC.

In this sample, this clone turned up many times. The chain carries TRBV15 and TRBJ2-1, with 15 bases fitting TRBD2. The junction had 1 base not matched to a gene; V was cut back by 3 bases and J by 4 bases. Germline CDR1 is LNHNV and CDR2 is YYDKDF (reference sequence). The CDR3 totals 16 residues. CDR3 sequence: CATSRGLAGGYNEQFF. CDR3 nucleotides: TGTGCCACCAGCAGGGGACTAGCGGGGGGTTACAATGAGCAGTTCTTC.

This clone has just a few counts. The chain has TRBV2 and TRBJ2-3; D perhaps matches TRBD1 (5 bases). V lost 6 bases to trimming and J lost 2 bases, with 6 bases between them. This CDR3 contains 12 residues. Germline CDR1 and CDR2: SNHLY and FYNNEI. Here the CDR3 reads CASRDITDTQYF. DNA for the CDR3: TGTGCCAGCAGGGACATCACAGATACGCAGTATTTT.

This clone was seen many times. The chain links TRBV5-1 to TRBJ1-1, with D possibly matching TRBD1 (6 bases). CDR1 is SGHRS and CDR2 is YFSETQ in the germline V gene. The germline V and J ends were trimmed by 3 bases and 1 base, with 10 bases remaining between them. This CDR3 is 14 amino acids long. The CDR3 DNA is TGCGCCAGCAGCTCGGGACATTCGAACACTGAAGCTTTCTTT. Residues: CASSSGHSNTEAFF.

This clone was seen many times. The chain couples TRBV6-1 to TRBJ1-2; 8 bases agree with TRBD1. There are 15 residues in the CDR3. With V trimmed by 6 bases and J by 0 bases, 6 bases remained unmatched. The germline gives CDR1 MNHNS, CDR2 SASEGT. CDR3 in amino acids: CASRDREGPNYGYTF. As DNA, the CDR3 is TGTGCCAGCAGGGACAGGGAGGGTCCTAACTATGGCTACACCTTC.

This clone was recorded at least ten times. The V and J genes are TRBV28 and TRBJ2-7; 10 bases agree with TRBD2. Germline V gene sequence: CDR1 MDHEN, CDR2 SYDVKM. Trimming took 7 bases from V and 3 from J; bases not matched to a gene: 9. CDR3 size: 15 residues. The CDR3 DNA sequence: TGTGCCAGCATTAGGACTAGCGGTCCCCTCTACGAGCAGTACTTC. Its translation is CASIRTSGPLYEQYF.

This clone was detected many times. This chain uses TRBV7-3 with TRBJ2-1; tentative D call: TRBD1 (6 bases). Looked up from germline, CDR1 is SGHTA and CDR2 is FQGTGA. The CDR3 consists of 14 residues. V lost 2 bases, J lost 9 bases, and 14 bases lay in between. This CDR3 reads CASSLGVRGGEQFF. The CDR3 DNA reads TGTGCCAGCAGCTTAGGTGTCAGGGGCGGTGAGCAGTTCTTC.